Below are 23 T cell receptor beta chains sequenced from a single sample in a study of T cell repertoires in cytomegalovirus infection. The antigens these receptors bind are not known. TCRdb reprocessed the reads via MiXCR and lists one record per CDR3 protein. The table has 20,000 to 25,000 distinct CDR3 sequences, about 42% seen once. This material consisted of CD8+ T cells from cultured PBMCs, taken from culture after CMV antigen stimulation. The receptors shown here come from a human donor in good health (CMV status not recorded). Some clones in this sample may be carry-over from other donors' samples.

A few counts support this clonotype. This rearrangement joins TRBV11-2 to TRBJ1-5; no clear D. The CDR3 runs 15 residues. The germline gives CDR1 SGHAT, CDR2 FQNNGV. V was trimmed by 1 base and J by 10 bases, leaving 17 bases between them. The CDR3 bases are TGTGCCAGCAGCTTAGGACCCGCAATAAGTAGACCCCAGCATTTT. It is translated as CASSLGPAISRPQHF.

This clonotype occurred a few times. This chain uses TRBV7-4 with TRBJ1-5; D uncertain. The CDR3 runs 16 residues. Germline V gives CDR1 SGHVT, CDR2 SQSDAQ. Deletions cut 0 bases from V and 2 bases from J, with 11 bases between. In nucleotides, the CDR3 is TGTGCCAGCAGCTTAGCCGGGATTGGGGGCAATCAGCCCCAGCATTTT. Amino acid sequence: CASSLAGIGGNQPQHF. Using reference TRBV7-4 and TRBJ1-5 for the parts outside the CDR3, the full variable domain is GAGVSQSPRYKVAKRGRDVALRCDSISGHVTLYWYRQTLGQGSEVLTYSQSDAQRDKSGRPSGRFSAERPERSVSTLKIQRTEQGDSAVYLCASSLAGIGGNQPQHFGDGTRLSIL.

This chain connects TRBV6-2 or TRBV6-3 to TRBJ1-1; 10 bases are shared with TRBD1. V lost 6 bases, J lost 1 base, and 5 bases stayed unmatched. CDR1 is MNHEY and CDR2 is SVGEGT in the germline V gene. The CDR3 has 15 amino acids. The CDR3 spells CASSPGTGANTEAFF. DNA of the CDR3: TGTGCCAGCAGCCCCGGGACAGGGGCGAACACTGAAGCTTTCTTT.

This sequence joins TRBV2 and TRBJ2-5; TRBD2 agrees at 11 bases. The germline CDR1 and CDR2 sequences are SNHLY and FYNNEI. With 5 bases clipped from V and 2 bases from J, the junction kept 10 bases outside the gene matches. This CDR3 region has 17 residues. The DNA for the CDR3 is TGTGCCAGCAGTACCGGAGGACTAGCGGGCCTTCAAGAGACCCAGTACTTC. Its protein is CASSTGGLAGLQETQYF.

There are a few counts of this clonotype. The chain has TRBV11-2 and TRBJ2-3, with 14 nucleotides matching TRBD2. The CDR3 has 16 amino acids. Trimming cost V 6 bases and J 4 bases; bases outside gene matches: 6. Germline lookup yields CDR1 SGHAT and CDR2 FQNNGV. The CDR3 loop is CASSSPGLAGADTQYF. The CDR3, as DNA: TGTGCCAGCAGTTCACCGGGACTAGCGGGAGCAGATACGCAGTATTTT.

There are many counts of this clonotype. J is TRBJ2-5 and V is TRBV7-8, with D possibly called TRBD1 or TRBD2 (5 bases each). CDR1 and CDR2 from the germline V gene are SGHVS and FQNEAQ. The CDR3 is 16 amino acids. V lost 2 bases and J lost 4, with 17 bases in between. CDR3 region: CASSLSQRGLRETQYF. The CDR3 bases are TGTGCCAGCAGCTTATCCCAGAGGGGCCTCAGAGAGACCCAGTACTTC.

The V call is TRBV5-5, the J call TRBJ1-3; D unclear. The length of the CDR3 is 16 residues. CDR1 SGHKS and CDR2 YYEKEE come from the germline V gene (reference sequence). The ends were cut back, 0 bases at V and 2 bases at J, with 12 bases in the middle. CDR3 protein: CASSLAAGSAGNTIYF. CDR3 DNA sequence: TGTGCCAGCAGCTTGGCCGCGGGATCGGCTGGAAACACCATATATTTT.

The V call is TRBV7-2, the J call TRBJ2-7; no firm D call. Germline V CDR1 and CDR2: SGHTA, FQGNSA. V lost 1 base and J lost 5, with 12 bases in between. The CDR3 is made up of 14 amino acids. The DNA for the CDR3 is TGTGCCAGCAGCTTAGGGTGGGGTGTCCACGAGCAGTACTTC. Protein sequence: CASSLGWGVHEQYF.

This clonotype turned up a few times. CDR3 DNA sequence: TGTGCCAGCAGCCAGGCGAGGGGGACAGGGGGAAATGAAAAACTGTTTTTT. Protein sequence: CASSQARGTGGNEKLFF. This chain uses TRBV14 with TRBJ1-4; TRBD1 aligns across 11 bases. This CDR3 contains 17 residues. CDR1 is SGHDN, CDR2 FVKESK, per germline. The V gene end was trimmed by 3 bases and the J gene end by 5 bases; junction bases not matched to a gene: 8.

V and J are TRBV5-4 and TRBJ1-1; D gene uncertain. Germline V gene lookup returns CDR1 SGHNT and CDR2 YYREEE (reference sequence). CDR3 length equals 13 residues. V was shortened by 2 bases and J by 5 bases, with 10 bases between the two germline ends. The CDR3 nucleotides are TGTGCCAGCAGCTTAGCGGAGGAGACTGAAGCTTTCTTT. Its translation is CASSLAEETEAFF. Complete variable domain (other parts from reference TRBV5-4 and TRBJ1-1): ETGVTQSPTHLIKTRGQQVTLRCSSQSGHNTVSWYQQALGQGPQFIFQYYREEENGRGNFPPRFSGLQFPNYSSELNVNALELDDSALYLCASSLAEETEAFFGQGTRLTVV.

This clonotype was detected many times. The V gene is TRBV7-9, the J gene TRBJ2-7; D might be TRBD2 (6 bases). Trimming took off 10 bases at V and 1 base at J, with 8 bases between the two ends. The CDR3 loop spans 11 amino acids. Germline CDR1 SEHNR, CDR2 FQNEAQ (reference sequence). The CDR3 sequence is CATGDSYEQYF. As DNA, the CDR3 is TGTGCCACGGGGGATTCCTACGAGCAGTACTTC.

At least ten counts were recorded for this clonotype. This chain joins TRBV28 and TRBJ1-5; D ambiguous. Trimming removed 4 bases at V and 4 bases at J, with 11 bases between. The germline gives CDR1 MDHEN, CDR2 SYDVKM. The CDR3 contains 14 residues. CDR3 nucleotides: TGTGCCAGCAGTTCTCGACGGGGAAATCAGCCCCAGCATTTT. Its protein is CASSSRRGNQPQHF. Using reference TRBV28 and TRBJ1-5 for the parts outside the CDR3, the full variable domain is DVKVTQSSRYLVKRTGEKVFLECVQDMDHENMFWYRQDPGLGLRLIYFSYDVKMKEKGDIPEGYSVSREKKERFSLILESASTNQTSMYLCASSSRRGNQPQHFGDGTRLSIL.

This clonotype was recorded a few times. The V call is TRBV11-2, the J call TRBJ2-5; D possibly corresponds to TRBD2 (5 bases). The CDR3 totals 13 residues. The germline gives CDR1 SGHAT, CDR2 FQNNGV. Trimming stripped 4 bases from V and 5 bases from J, with 11 bases between. The DNA for the CDR3 is TGTGCCAGCAGCTCAGGAGGACCTGAGACCCAGTACTTC. Its protein product is CASSSGGPETQYF. Looking up the rest from reference TRBV11-2 and TRBJ2-5 gives the full variable domain: EAGVAQSPRYKIIEKRQSVAFWCNPISGHATLYWYQQILGQGPKLLIQFQNNGVVDDSQLPKDRFSAERLKGVDSTLKIQPAKLEDSAVYLCASSSGGPETQYFGPGTRLLVL.

This clonotype was detected only a few times. J is TRBJ2-7 and V is TRBV3-1; maybe TRBD1 (6 bases). The germline gives CDR1 LGHDT, CDR2 YNNKEL (reference sequence). This CDR3 is built from 12 residues. V shed 4 bases and J shed 4 bases, with 8 bases lying between them. For the CDR3, the DNA is TGTGCCAGCAGCCGCAGGGGTTACGAGCAGTACTTC. Protein: CASSRRGYEQYF.

The chain recombines TRBV7-2 with TRBJ2-3; the D gene is possibly TRBD2 (6 bases). The germline CDR1 and CDR2 sequences are SGHTA and FQGNSA. The V and J ends lost 4 bases and 5 bases respectively, with 10 bases between them. The CDR3 has 13 residues. The CDR3 coding sequence is TGTGCCAGCAGCTCCGGAGCGGGAGATACGCAGTATTTT. It codes for CASSSGAGDTQYF. The entire variable domain, with the rest obtained from reference TRBV7-2 and TRBJ2-3, is as follows: GAGVSQSPSNKVTEKGKDVELRCDPISGHTALYWYRQSLGQGLEFLIYFQGNSAPDKSGLPSDRFSAERTGGSVSTLTIQRTQQEDSAVYLCASSSGAGDTQYFGPGTRLTVL.

In nucleotides, the CDR3 is TGTGCCAGCAGCGGGAACAGGGACGAGCAGTACTTC. This gives the protein CASSGNRDEQYF. The rearrangement links TRBV9 to TRBJ2-7; D is perhaps TRBD1 (6 bases). CDR3 length: 12 residues. CDR1 is SGDLS, CDR2 YYNGEE, per germline. V lost 3 bases and J 5 bases, leaving 9 bases between the germline ends.

The gene calls are TRBV7-3 and TRBJ1-6; D gene ambiguous. The CDR3 runs to 16 residues. Looked up from germline, CDR1 is SGHTA and CDR2 is FQGTGA. The V end lost 6 bases, the J end lost 8 bases, and 20 bases lay between the germline ends. The CDR3 region is CASSSTRDRADSPLHF. The DNA for the CDR3 is TGTGCCAGCAGTTCGACCCGGGATCGGGCAGATTCACCCCTCCACTTT.

The chain couples TRBV15 to TRBJ2-4, with unresolved D. The CDR3 sequence is 16 residues long. Trimming cost V 0 bases and J 0 bases, with 9 bases left between them. The germline CDR1 and CDR2 sequences are LNHNV and YYDKDF (reference sequence). For the CDR3, the DNA is TGTGCCACCAGCAGAGATATGGCGACAGCCAAAAACATTCAGTACTTC. Residues: CATSRDMATAKNIQYF. Based on the CDR3 plus reference TRBV15 and TRBJ2-4, the full variable domain is DAMVIQNPRYQVTQFGKPVTLSCSQTLNHNVMYWYQQKSSQAPKLLFHYYDKDFNNEADTPDNFQSRRPNTSFCFLDIRSPGLGDTAMYLCATSRDMATAKNIQYFGAGTRLSVL.

This clonotype was counted a few times. This chain links TRBV27 with TRBJ2-3, with 7 bases that match TRBD1. The length of the CDR3 is 15 residues. The junction had 5 bases not matched to a gene; V was cut back by 1 base and J by 4 bases. Germline CDR1 is MNHEY and CDR2 is SMNVEV (reference sequence). The CDR3 DNA sequence: TGTGCCAGCAGTTTATACCAACAGGGGCCAGATACGCAGTATTTT. This translates into CASSLYQQGPDTQYF.

This clonotype is a singleton in its sample. V is TRBV7-9 and J is TRBJ2-7; no clear D gene. V lost 6 bases to trimming and J lost 3 bases, with 15 bases between them. The germline CDR1 and CDR2 sequences are SEHNR and FQNEAQ (reference sequence). The CDR3 extends over 14 amino acids. CDR3 sequence: CASSAAAPDYEQYF. CDR3 in DNA: TGTGCCAGCAGTGCGGCGGCACCCGACTACGAGCAGTACTTC.

This clonotype was picked up a small number of times. The CDR3 sequence is CASSPGTTTTNEKLFF. The DNA for the CDR3 is TGTGCCAGCAGTCCCGGGACAACAACAACTAATGAAAAACTGTTTTTT. V and J are TRBV7-2 and TRBJ1-4; TRBD1 is a possible D gene (6 bases). The germline V and J ends were trimmed by 6 bases and 0 bases, with 14 bases remaining between them. The CDR3 runs to 16 residues. Germline-derived CDR1 and CDR2 are SGHTA and FQGNSA.

V is TRBV12-3 or TRBV12-4 and J is TRBJ2-3; TRBD2 agrees at 7 bases. With V trimmed by 0 bases and J by 4 bases, 1 base remained unmatched. The CDR3 runs 14 residues. The CDR3 DNA sequence: TGTGCCAGCAGTTTAGCGGGAGGGGCAGATACGCAGTATTTT. Residues: CASSLAGGADTQYF.

J is TRBJ2-3 and V is TRBV7-9, with D unclear. The ends were cut back, 1 base at V and 2 bases at J, with 4 bases in the middle. The CDR3 consists of 13 residues. Germline values: CDR1 SEHNR, CDR2 FQNEAQ (reference sequence). CDR3 amino acids: CASSLVVTDTQYF. The CDR3, as DNA: TGTGCCAGCAGCTTAGTCGTCACAGATACGCAGTATTTT.